This TCR beta chain was observed in a study of early T cells in non-severe SARS-CoV-2 infection. As for the study in general: The chains were unpaired, and the sequenced material was bulk RNA from unsorted whole blood. Whole-study findings and limits: In VDJdb matching, anti-spike CD8 responses were favored while private and CD4 specificities went missing.

Unique molecular identifiers were affixed to single, distinct cDNA molecules. TCRdb independently ran MiXCR on the 5' RACE reads; one entry per CDR3 protein. The repertoire holds tens of thousands of distinct CDR3 sequences, with approximately 6.1% as singletons. There are 16 residues in the CDR3. CDR1 SGHRS and CDR2 YFSETQ come from the germline V gene. Trimming left V 1 base short and J 1 base short, with 14 bases between. A few counts support this clonotype. Its cognate antigen is unknown. The receptor was isolated from an adult who was a healthcare worker with PCR-confirmed SARS-CoV-2 infection or an uninfected control (not recorded which). The sample in question was whole blood, obtained at baseline. This chain links TRBV5-1 with TRBJ1-2, with D perhaps TRBD1 (5 bases). CDR3 DNA sequence: TGCGCCAGCAGCTTGATCCGGGACGGTGGTAACTATGGCTACACCTTC. Translation: CASSLIRDGGNYGYTF. Full variable domain (remainder filled in from reference TRBV5-1 and TRBJ1-2): KAGVTQTPRYLIKTRGQQVTLSCSPISGHRSVSWYQQTPGQGLQFLFEYFSETQRNKGNFPGRFSGRQFSNSRSEMNVSTLELGDSALYLCASSLIRDGGNYGYTFGSGTRLTVV.